A selection of T cell receptor beta chains follows, all from one sample in a study of blood T cell repertoires in COVID-19. The repertoire was sequenced with immunoSEQ multiplex PCR; TCRdb's copy has only in-frame clones and lacks some. The sample lists just under 65,000 clones, about four fifths occurring once. Sequenced: peripheral blood. These receptors came from a human donor in a cohort sampled during active COVID-19. CDR3s include the opening cysteine and the closing phenylalanine or tryptophan. A D gene is named only where the DNA matches it firmly. Some rows mark clone size as missing; the rest say once, few, many or name a class of expanded clone.

>TRBJ2-7|12|TRBV5-4|NA|TRBD1
CASSITGTGLIF
TGTGCCAGCAGCATAACCGGGACAGGGTTGATCTTC
>TRBJ1-1|16|TRBV3-1/TRBV3-2|NA|TRBD1
CASSTRDRVQNTEAFF
TGTGCCAGCAGCACCCGAGACAGGGTTCAGAACACTGAAGCTTTCTTT
>TRBJ2-7|12|TRBV2|medium-sized|NA
CASGPDRYEQYF
TGTGCCAGCGGGCCTGACAGGTACGAGCAGTACTTC
>TRBJ1-6|15|TRBV9|NA|TRBD1
CASSVEGTGGSPLHF
TGTGCCAGCAGCGTAGAGGGGACAGGTGGTTCACCCCTCCACTTT
>TRBJ2-2|14|TRBV7-6|NA|NA
CASSFGTDTGELFF
TGTGCCAGCAGCTTCGGTACTGACACCGGGGAGCTGTTTTTT
>TRBJ2-7|14|TRBV5-4|NA|NA
CASSLGGDPYEQYF
TGTGCCAGCAGCTTGGGCGGCGACCCCTACGAGCAGTACTTC
>TRBJ2-5|14|TRBV19|NA|NA
CASSIGSQGETQYF
TGTGCCAGTAGTATAGGGAGTCAGGGAGAGACCCAGTACTTC
>TRBJ2-1|15|TRBV5-1|NA|TRBD1
CASSLTGTGFDEQFF
TGCGCCAGCAGCCTAACCGGGACAGGTTTCGATGAGCAGTTCTTC
>TRBJ1-1|16|TRBV7-9|few|TRBD1
CASSPAGTGGNTEAFF
TGTGCCAGCAGCCCCGCCGGGACAGGGGGGAACACTGAAGCTTTCTTT
>TRBJ1-1|12|TRBV10-3|NA|TRBD1
CASDRGHTEAFF
TGTGCCTCGGACAGGGGTCACACTGAAGCTTTCTTT
>TRBJ1-6|17|TRBV30|NA|TRBD1
CAWEDGFPGQDNSPLHF
TGTGCCTGGGAAGATGGATTTCCGGGACAGGATAATTCACCCCTCCACTTT
>TRBJ2-2|14|TRBV27|NA|NA
CASSWGRTTGELFF
TGTGCCAGCAGTTGGGGCAGAACCACCGGGGAGCTGTTTTTT
>TRBJ2-5|17|TRBV9|NA|TRBD2
CASSVEKLAGGGETQYF
TGTGCCAGCAGCGTAGAGAAGCTAGCGGGGGGTGGAGAGACCCAGTACTTC
>TRBJ2-2|15|TRBV29-1|NA|TRBD1
CSVAPGTGIAGELFF
TGCAGCGTTGCGCCCGGGACAGGGATAGCCGGGGAGCTGTTTTTT
>TRBJ1-3|16|TRBV2|NA|TRBD1
CASSLGQVTTGNTIYF
TGTGCCAGCAGCCTGGGACAGGTAACAACTGGAAACACCATATATTTT
>TRBJ2-2|15|TRBV5-1|NA|NA
CASSPQTGSTGELFF
TGCGCCAGCAGCCCCCAGACAGGAAGCACCGGGGAGCTGTTTTTT
>TRBJ1-4|15|TRBV24-1|NA|NA
CATSDHRAEDEKLFF
TGTGCCACCAGTGATCACAGGGCGGAGGATGAAAAACTGTTTTTT
>TRBJ2-3|15|TRBV7-6|NA|NA
CASSLAAASGDTQYF
TGTGCCAGCAGCTTAGCGGCGGCGAGTGGAGATACGCAGTATTTT
>TRBJ2-3|15|TRBV10-3|NA|NA
CAISGGQSGTDTQYF
TGTGCCATCAGTGGAGGACAGTCGGGCACAGATACGCAGTATTTT
>TRBJ1-1|15|TRBV6-5|NA|NA
CASSYSGAGATEAFF
TGTGCCAGCAGTTACTCGGGGGCTGGGGCAACTGAAGCTTTCTTT
>TRBJ1-4|14|TRBV10-2|few|TRBD1
CASSEQGANEKLFF
TGCGCCAGCAGTGAACAGGGGGCAAATGAAAAACTGTTTTTT
>TRBJ2-1|15|TRBV13|NA|TRBD1
CASSLGQGLYNEQFF
TGTGCCAGCAGCTTGGGACAGGGCCTCTACAATGAGCAGTTCTTC
>TRBJ2-1|17|TRBV5-4|NA|TRBD2
CASSLLAGGQTYNEQFF
TGTGCCAGCAGCTTACTAGCGGGGGGGCAAACCTACAATGAGCAGTTCTTC
>TRBJ2-3|15|TRBV9|few|NA
CASSETGVPKDTQYF
TGTGCCAGCAGCGAGACGGGTGTTCCAAAAGATACGCAGTATTTT
>TRBJ2-7|14|TRBV4-1|few|NA
CASSPRLGSYEQYF
TGCGCCAGCAGCCCAAGGTTGGGGAGCTACGAGCAGTACTTC
>TRBJ1-1|17|TRBV5-6|NA|TRBD1
CASSAPGRGHRDTEAFF
TGTGCCAGCAGCGCGCCAGGCAGGGGGCATAGGGACACTGAAGCTTTCTTT
>TRBJ2-3|15|TRBV29-1|few|TRBD1
CSVSGTGPSTDTQYF
TGCAGCGTTTCCGGGACAGGTCCATCCACAGATACGCAGTATTTT
>TRBJ2-1|13|TRBV5-6|NA|NA
CASSLGSYNEQFF
TGTGCCAGCAGCCTCGGGTCGTACAATGAGCAGTTCTTC
>TRBJ2-2|17|TRBV5-5|NA|TRBD2
CASSTSSGLATTGELFF
TGTGCCAGCAGCACGAGCTCGGGACTAGCGACCACCGGGGAGCTGTTTTTT
>TRBJ2-5|15|TRBV7-9|NA|NA
CASSVPKQGAETQYF
TGTGCCAGCAGCGTGCCGAAGCAGGGCGCAGAGACCCAGTACTTC
>TRBJ2-4|16|TRBV5-8|NA|NA
CASSLWGLRNQNIQYF
TGTGCCAGCAGCTTGTGGGGACTGCGGAATCAAAACATTCAGTACTTC
>TRBJ1-2|15|TRBV6-5|few|TRBD1
CASTLEGAPNYGYTF
TGTGCCAGCACCCTGGAGGGGGCACCTAACTATGGCTACACCTTC
>TRBJ2-3|16|TRBV15|NA|TRBD1
CATSRGGRGLRDTQYF
TGTGCCACCAGCAGAGGCGGCAGGGGGTTGAGAGATACGCAGTATTTT
>TRBJ1-1|14|TRBV6-1|few|TRBD1
CASSDRQGWTEAFF
TGTGCCAGCAGTGATAGACAGGGTTGGACTGAAGCTTTCTTT
>TRBJ2-5|15|TRBV7-3|NA|TRBD2
CASSLSGGSQETQYF
TGTGCCAGCAGCCTATCGGGAGGGTCCCAAGAGACCCAGTACTTC
>TRBJ2-2|13|TRBV6-6|NA|NA
CASNPRGTGELFF
TGTGCCAGCAACCCCCGGGGGACCGGGGAGCTGTTTTTT
>TRBJ2-6|18|TRBV6-1|NA|TRBD1
CASSERDRGRAGANVLTF
TGTGCCAGCAGTGAAAGGGACAGGGGGCGGGCTGGGGCCAACGTCCTGACTTTC
>TRBJ1-2|15|TRBV10-1|NA|TRBD1
CASSERGTGGCGYTF
TGCGCCAGCAGTGAGCGGGGGACAGGGGGCTGCGGCTACACCTTC
>TRBJ2-7|16|TRBV14|NA|NA
CASSQVVGQGRYEQYF
TGTGCCAGCAGCCAAGTGGTGGGTCAGGGGCGGTACGAGCAGTACTTC
>TRBJ2-3|12|TRBV11-2|NA|NA
CASSLSRDTQYF
TGTGCCAGCAGCTTAAGTAGAGATACGCAGTATTTT
>TRBJ1-6|13|TRBV30|NA|TRBD1
CAWSGQGNSPLHF
TGTGCCTGGTCAGGACAGGGTAATTCACCCCTCCACTTT
>TRBJ1-4|16|TRBV30|NA|NA
CAWSAVGSGRSEKLFF
TGTGCCTGGAGTGCCGTTGGTTCTGGGAGAAGTGAAAAACTGTTTTTT
>TRBJ2-3|15|TRBV11-1|NA|NA
CASSLANSYTDTQYF
TGTGCCAGCAGCTTAGCGAACAGCTACACAGATACGCAGTATTTT
>TRBJ2-5|12|TRBV6-1|NA|NA
CASSEVRETQYF
TGTGCCAGCAGTGAAGTTCGGGAGACCCAGTACTTC
>TRBJ2-4|15|TRBV5-5|NA|NA
CASRSTGTSKNIQYF
TGTGCCAGCAGATCGACCGGGACATCCAAAAACATTCAGTACTTC
>TRBJ1-1|15|TRBV9|NA|NA
CASSPPGIGNTEAFF
TGTGCCAGCAGCCCCCCGGGGATAGGGAACACTGAAGCTTTCTTT
>TRBJ1-5|15|TRBV5-5|NA|NA
CASSLEQGGTQPQHF
TGTGCCAGCAGCTTGGAACAGGGTGGTACTCAGCCCCAGCATTTT
>TRBJ2-5|18|TRBV7-9|NA|TRBD2
CASSLFALAGVGEETQYF
TGTGCCAGCAGCTTATTTGCGCTAGCGGGGGTCGGGGAAGAGACCCAGTACTTC
>TRBJ2-6|13|TRBV15|NA|NA
CATRGFGANVLTF
TGTGCCACCAGGGGCTTTGGGGCCAACGTCCTGACTTTC
>TRBJ1-2|14|TRBV15|few|NA
CATSIPTTSYGYTF
TGTGCCACCAGCATACCGACAACGTCCTATGGCTACACCTTC
>TRBJ2-1|15|TRBV30|NA|TRBD2
CAWSVLAGGPGEQFF
TGTGCCTGGAGTGTATTAGCGGGGGGGCCCGGTGAGCAGTTCTTC
>TRBJ1-5|15|TRBV6-5|NA|TRBD1
CASKRVQGGNQPQHF
TGTGCCAGCAAGAGAGTCCAGGGGGGCAATCAGCCCCAGCATTTT
>TRBJ1-5|14|TRBV7-9|medium-sized|NA
CASGSGGLGQPQHF
TGTGCCAGCGGGTCGGGGGGACTCGGTCAGCCCCAGCATTTT
>TRBJ1-2|14|TRBV5-1|NA|NA
CASSWGTSTHGYTF
TGCGCCAGCAGCTGGGGGACTTCAACCCATGGCTACACCTTC
>TRBJ2-5|15|TRBV30|once|TRBD2
CAWSVGASGQETQYF
TGTGCCTGGAGTGTAGGAGCTAGCGGGCAAGAGACCCAGTACTTC
>TRBJ1-1|15|TRBV9|once|NA
CASSVDGHPNTEAFF
TGTGCCAGCAGCGTAGACGGACACCCGAACACTGAAGCTTTCTTT
>TRBJ2-1|17|TRBV7-9|NA|NA
CASSLEGLRGARNEQFF
TGTGCCAGCAGCTTAGAGGGACTCCGGGGGGCCCGCAATGAGCAGTTCTTC